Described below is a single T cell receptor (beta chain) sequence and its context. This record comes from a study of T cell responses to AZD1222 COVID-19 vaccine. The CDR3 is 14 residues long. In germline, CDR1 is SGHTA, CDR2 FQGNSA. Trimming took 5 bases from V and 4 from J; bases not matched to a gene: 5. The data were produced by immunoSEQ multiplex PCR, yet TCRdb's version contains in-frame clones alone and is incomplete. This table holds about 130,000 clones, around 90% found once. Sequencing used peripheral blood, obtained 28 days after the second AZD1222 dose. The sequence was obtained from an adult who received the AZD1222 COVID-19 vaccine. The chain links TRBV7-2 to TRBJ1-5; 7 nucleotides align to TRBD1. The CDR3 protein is CASSNTGANQPQHF. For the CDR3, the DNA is TGTGCCAGCAGCAATACAGGGGCGAATCAGCCCCAGCATTTT. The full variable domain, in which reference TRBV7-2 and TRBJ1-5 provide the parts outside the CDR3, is GAGVSQSPSNKVTEKGKDVELRCDPISGHTALYWYRQSLGQGLEFLIYFQGNSAPDKSGLPSDRFSAERTGGSVSTLTIQRTQQEDSAVYLCASSNTGANQPQHFGDGTRLSIL.